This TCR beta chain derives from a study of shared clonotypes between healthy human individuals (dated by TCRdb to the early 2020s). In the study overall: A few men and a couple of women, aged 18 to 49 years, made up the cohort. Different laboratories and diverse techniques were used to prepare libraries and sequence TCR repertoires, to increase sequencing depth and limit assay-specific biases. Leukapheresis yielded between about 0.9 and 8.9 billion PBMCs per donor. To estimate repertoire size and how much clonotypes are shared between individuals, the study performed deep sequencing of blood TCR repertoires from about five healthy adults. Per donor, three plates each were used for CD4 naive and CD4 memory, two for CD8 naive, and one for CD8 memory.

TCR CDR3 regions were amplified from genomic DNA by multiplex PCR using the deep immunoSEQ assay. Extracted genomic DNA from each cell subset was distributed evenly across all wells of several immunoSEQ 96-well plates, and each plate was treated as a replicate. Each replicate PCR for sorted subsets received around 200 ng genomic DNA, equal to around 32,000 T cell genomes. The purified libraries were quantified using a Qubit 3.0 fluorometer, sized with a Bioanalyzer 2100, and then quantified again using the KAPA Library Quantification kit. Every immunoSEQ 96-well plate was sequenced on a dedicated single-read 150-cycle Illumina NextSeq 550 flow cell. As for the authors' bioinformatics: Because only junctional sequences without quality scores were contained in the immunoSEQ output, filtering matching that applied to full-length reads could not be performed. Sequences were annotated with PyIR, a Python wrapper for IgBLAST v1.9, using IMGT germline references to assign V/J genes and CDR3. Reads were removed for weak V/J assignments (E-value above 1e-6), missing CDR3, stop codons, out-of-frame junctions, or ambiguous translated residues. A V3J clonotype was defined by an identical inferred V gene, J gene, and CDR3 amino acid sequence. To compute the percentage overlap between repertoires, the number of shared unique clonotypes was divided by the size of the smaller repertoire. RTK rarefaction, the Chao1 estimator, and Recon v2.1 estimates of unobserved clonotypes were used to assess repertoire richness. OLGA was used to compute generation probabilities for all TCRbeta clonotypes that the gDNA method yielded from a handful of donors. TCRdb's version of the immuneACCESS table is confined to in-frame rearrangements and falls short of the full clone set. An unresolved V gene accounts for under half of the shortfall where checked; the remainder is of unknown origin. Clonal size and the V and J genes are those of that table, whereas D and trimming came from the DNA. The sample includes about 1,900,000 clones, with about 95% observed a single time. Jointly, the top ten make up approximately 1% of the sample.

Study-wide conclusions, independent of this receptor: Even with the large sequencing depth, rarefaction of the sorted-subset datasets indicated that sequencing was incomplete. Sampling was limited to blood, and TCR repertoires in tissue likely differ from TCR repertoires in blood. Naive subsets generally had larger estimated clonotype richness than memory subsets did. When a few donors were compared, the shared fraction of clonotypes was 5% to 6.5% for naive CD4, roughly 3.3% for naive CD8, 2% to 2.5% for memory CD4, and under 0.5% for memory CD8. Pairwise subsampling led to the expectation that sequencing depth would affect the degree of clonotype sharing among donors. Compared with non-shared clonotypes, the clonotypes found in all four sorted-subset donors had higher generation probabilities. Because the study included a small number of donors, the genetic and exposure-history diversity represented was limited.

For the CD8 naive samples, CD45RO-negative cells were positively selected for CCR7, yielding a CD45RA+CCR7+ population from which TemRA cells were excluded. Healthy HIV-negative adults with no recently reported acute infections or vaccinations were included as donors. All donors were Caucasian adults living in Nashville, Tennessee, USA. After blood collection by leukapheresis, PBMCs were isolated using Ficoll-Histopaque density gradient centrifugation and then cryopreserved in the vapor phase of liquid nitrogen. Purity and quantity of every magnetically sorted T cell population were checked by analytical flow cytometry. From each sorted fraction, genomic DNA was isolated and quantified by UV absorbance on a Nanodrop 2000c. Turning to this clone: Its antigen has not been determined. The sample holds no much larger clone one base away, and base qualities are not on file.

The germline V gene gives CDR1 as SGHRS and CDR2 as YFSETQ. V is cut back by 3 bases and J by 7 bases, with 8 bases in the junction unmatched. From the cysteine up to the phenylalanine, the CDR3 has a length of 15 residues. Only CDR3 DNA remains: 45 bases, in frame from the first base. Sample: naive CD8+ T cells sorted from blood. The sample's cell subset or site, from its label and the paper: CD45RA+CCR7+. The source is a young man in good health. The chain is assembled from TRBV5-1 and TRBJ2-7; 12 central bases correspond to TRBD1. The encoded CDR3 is CASSWEGQGAREQYF. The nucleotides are TGCGCCAGCAGCTGGGAGGGACAGGGGGCAAGGGAGCAGTACTTC.